This T cell receptor (beta chain) was retrieved from a study of shared T cell receptors in the human thymus. The V end lost 6 bases, the J end lost 1 base, and 15 bases lay between the germline ends. This CDR3 is 15 amino acids long. From germline, CDR1 is SNHLY and CDR2 FYNNEI. Method: immunoSEQ multiplex PCR; TCRdb's copy keeps in-frame clones and lacks some. The top ten hold approximately 0.013% of the sample, which has over 450,000 clones, 75% to 85% seen once. A further study also used this sample, focusing on human thymus T cells. That paper states: Thymus pieces cut out during corrective heart surgery were the tissue that was used. Use of V and J genes seemed skewed within the thymic and blood repertoires. What related research reported was that thymic repertoires overlapped highly among unrelated individuals.

Sequencing input: thymocytes. The chain carries TRBV2 and TRBJ1-1; D not resolved. This sequence originates from a boy in the first two years of life with a congenital heart defect. CDR3 in DNA: TGTGCCAGCAGGGGCCCAGACATACCGAACACTGAAGCTTTCTTT. It encodes CASRGPDIPNTEAFF.